Below, 9 T cell receptor beta chains from the same sample are listed, as sequenced in a study of early T cells in non-severe SARS-CoV-2 infection. Each CDR3 protein is one row after TCRdb ran MiXCR on the 5' RACE reads. Counted here are 45,000 to 65,000 distinct CDR3 sequences, more than 9% occurring once; the ten biggest clones make up approximately 4%. The specimen sequenced was whole blood. The source of these receptors is an adult who was a healthcare worker with PCR-confirmed SARS-CoV-2 infection or an uninfected control (not recorded which).

This clonotype was seen ten or more times. The rearrangement links TRBV28 to TRBJ2-3, with D hard to call. Germline V CDR1 and CDR2: MDHEN, SYDVKM. CDR3 length equals 16 residues. V lost 2 bases, J lost 1 base, and 13 bases lay in between. This CDR3 reads CASSLLGLPRTDTQYF. The DNA for the CDR3 is TGTGCCAGCAGTTTACTCGGCCTACCCCGCACAGATACGCAGTATTTT. The full variable domain, in which reference TRBV28 and TRBJ2-3 provide the parts outside the CDR3, is DVKVTQSSRYLVKRTGEKVFLECVQDMDHENMFWYRQDPGLGLRLIYFSYDVKMKEKGDIPEGYSVSREKKERFSLILESASTNQTSMYLCASSLLGLPRTDTQYFGPGTRLTVL.

This chain connects TRBV7-2 to TRBJ1-2; D unclear. In germline, CDR1 is SGHTA, CDR2 FQGNSA. CDR3 length equals 14 residues. The germline V and J ends were trimmed by 1 base and 4 bases, with 10 bases remaining between them. The CDR3 protein is CASSLVGDSYGYTF. In DNA form, the CDR3 reads TGTGCCAGCAGCTTAGTCGGCGATTCCTATGGCTACACCTTC.

J is TRBJ2-3 and V is TRBV11-3; D perhaps matches TRBD1 (5 bases). Germline CDR1 and CDR2: SGHNT and YENEEA. This CDR3 region has 13 residues. Trimming removed 5 bases from V and 4 bases from J, with 10 bases in between. CDR3 coding DNA: TGTGCCAGCAGCCGATCCAGGGCAGATACGCAGTATTTT. Amino acid sequence: CASSRSRADTQYF.

This clonotype was counted at least ten times. The chain couples TRBV6-5 to TRBJ1-2; 7 bases are shared with TRBD1. The ends lost 6 bases at V and 3 bases at J; junction bases unmatched: 16. The CDR3 is made up of 17 amino acids. Germline V lookup: CDR1 MNHEY, CDR2 SVGAGI. This CDR3 is CASSKILRGRTYYGYTF. The DNA of the CDR3 is TGTGCCAGCAGCAAGATATTGAGGGGGCGAACCTACTATGGCTACACCTTC.

This clonotype has ten or more counts. The V gene is TRBV20-1, the J gene TRBJ2-3; D is perhaps TRBD2 (6 bases). Germline V gene data show CDR1 as DFQATT and CDR2 as SNEGSKA (reference sequence). This CDR3 is built from 14 residues. Trimming took 5 bases from V and 4 from J, leaving 16 bases between them. Here the CDR3 reads CSAGRTGSSDTQYF. DNA of the CDR3: TGCAGTGCTGGGAGGACGGGTAGTTCAGATACGCAGTATTTT.

This clonotype was picked up many times. An end of the junction does not agree with germline; a read error may underlie this. V gene TRBV20-1 combines with J gene TRBJ1-1, with TRBD1 as a possible D gene (6 bases). CDR1 and CDR2 (germline): DFQATT, SNEGSKA (reference sequence). The length of the CDR3 is 15 residues. CDR3 coding DNA: TGCAGTGCGAGAGACAGGCAAGTCAGTGACACTGAAGCTTTCTTT. This translates into CSARDRQVSDTEAFF.

At least ten counts were recorded for this clonotype. This chain uses TRBV30 with TRBJ2-1, with a tentative D call TRBD2 (5 bases). Germline CDR1 GTSNPN, CDR2 SVGIG (reference sequence). The CDR3 extends over 13 amino acids. Trimming removed 1 base from V and 10 bases from J, with 14 bases in between. The CDR3 spells CAWSGTGKGEQFF. The CDR3 DNA reads TGTGCCTGGAGTGGGACGGGAAAAGGAGAGCAGTTCTTC.

This chain uses TRBV6-5 with TRBJ2-1; 7 bases fit TRBD2. Germline CDR1 and CDR2: MNHEY and SVGAGI. This CDR3 is built from 14 residues. The ends lost 6 bases at V and 4 bases at J; junction bases unmatched: 6. The CDR3 protein is CASRERDLYNEQFF. CDR3 nucleotides: TGTGCCAGCAGGGAGCGGGATTTATACAATGAGCAGTTCTTC.

The table lists this clonotype with many counts. The rearrangement links TRBV30 to TRBJ2-4; D unclear. The ends were cut back, 7 bases at V and 0 bases at J, with 4 bases in the middle. Germline-derived CDR1 and CDR2 are GTSNPN and SVGIG (reference sequence). The CDR3 consists of 11 residues. This chain's CDR3 is CASQAKNIQYF. In nucleotides, the CDR3 is TGTGCCTCTCAAGCCAAAAACATTCAGTACTTC.